Listed here is a single T cell receptor (beta chain). Unmatched junction bases numbered 4, after V lost 0 bases and J lost 8 bases. This CDR3 is built from 14 residues. Germline V gene data show CDR1 as LNHDA and CDR2 as SQIVND (reference sequence). Since all of the isolated RNA was reverse transcribed, expressed TCRB transcripts were what got sequenced. Samples of naive, central memory and regulatory T cells yielded a mean of approximately 3.7 million reads. The protocol was immunoSEQ multiplex PCR, while the TCRdb copy is restricted to in-frame clones and leaves out a portion. The sample shows approximately 200,000 clones, 9.6% of them seen only once. The sample comes from a study of beta chain features in type 1 diabetes.

This TCR came from a woman between 18 and 30 years old in good health. The specimen was naive CD4+ T cells from blood. J is TRBJ2-1 and V is TRBV19; 7 bases fit TRBD2. CDR3: CASSIEGGSHEQFF. As DNA, the CDR3 is TGTGCCAGTAGTATAGAGGGCGGGAGCCATGAGCAGTTCTTC.